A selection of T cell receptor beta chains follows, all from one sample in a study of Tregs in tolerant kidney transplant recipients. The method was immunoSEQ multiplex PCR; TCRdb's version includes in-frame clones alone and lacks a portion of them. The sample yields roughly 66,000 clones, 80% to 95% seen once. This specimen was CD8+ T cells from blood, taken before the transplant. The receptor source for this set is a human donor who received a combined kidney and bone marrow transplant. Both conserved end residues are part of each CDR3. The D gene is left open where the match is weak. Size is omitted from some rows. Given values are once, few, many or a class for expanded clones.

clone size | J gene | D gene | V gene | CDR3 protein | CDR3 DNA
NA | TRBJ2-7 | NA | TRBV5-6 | CASSLGRMEQYF | TGTGCCAGCAGCTTGGGGAGGATGGAGCAGTACTTC
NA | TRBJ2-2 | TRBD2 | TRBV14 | CASSPRLAPKELFF | TGTGCCAGCAGCCCTCGACTAGCCCCGAAGGAGCTGTTTTTT
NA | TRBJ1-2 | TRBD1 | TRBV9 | CASSVGDRGSGYTF | TGTGCCAGCAGCGTAGGGGACAGGGGGTCTGGCTACACCTTC
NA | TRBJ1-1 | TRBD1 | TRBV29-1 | CSVARTGMNTEAFF | TGCAGCGTTGCTCGGACAGGCATGAACACTGAAGCTTTCTTT
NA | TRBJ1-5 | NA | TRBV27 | CASSPLNQPQHF | TGTGCCAGCAGTCCTCTCAATCAGCCCCAGCATTTT
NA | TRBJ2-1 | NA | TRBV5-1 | CASSFGGNEQFF | TGCGCCAGCAGCTTCGGAGGCAATGAGCAGTTCTTC
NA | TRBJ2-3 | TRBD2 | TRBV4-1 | CASSHYGLAVSTDTQYF | TGCGCCAGCAGCCACTACGGCCTAGCGGTTAGCACAGATACGCAGTATTTT
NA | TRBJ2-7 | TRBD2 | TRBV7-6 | CASSDNLAGGLEQYF | TGTGCCAGCAGCGATAATCTAGCGGGGGGACTAGAGCAGTACTTC
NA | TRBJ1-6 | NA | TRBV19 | CASSPDSRSPLHF | TGTGCCAGTAGTCCGGACAGTAGGTCACCCCTCCACTTT
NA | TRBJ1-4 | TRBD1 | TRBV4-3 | CASSQSQGSEKLFF | TGCGCCAGCAGCCAATCACAGGGGAGTGAAAAACTGTTTTTT
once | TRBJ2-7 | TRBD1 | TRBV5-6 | CASSSAGTGPYEQYF | TGTGCCAGCAGCTCCGCCGGGACAGGACCCTACGAGCAGTACTTC
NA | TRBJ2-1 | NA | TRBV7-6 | CASSLAGDTLSYNEQFF | TGTGCCAGCAGCTTAGCAGGGGACACACTCTCCTACAATGAGCAGTTCTTC
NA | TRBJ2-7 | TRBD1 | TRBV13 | CASSPGQGASYEQYF | TGTGCCAGCAGCCCTGGACAGGGAGCGTCCTACGAGCAGTACTTC
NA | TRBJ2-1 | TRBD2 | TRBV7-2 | CASSPGLGNEQFF | TGTGCCAGCAGCCCGGGACTAGGTAATGAGCAGTTCTTC
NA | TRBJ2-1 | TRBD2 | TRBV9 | CASSGSGGNYNEQFF | TGTGCCAGCAGCGGGAGCGGGGGGAATTACAATGAGCAGTTCTTC
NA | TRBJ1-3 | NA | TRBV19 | CASSTAGTNGNTIYF | TGTGCCAGTAGTACCGCAGGAACGAATGGAAACACCATATATTTT
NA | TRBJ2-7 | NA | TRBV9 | CASSVIRRGKDEQYF | TGTGCCAGCAGCGTAATTCGCAGGGGAAAGGACGAGCAGTACTTC
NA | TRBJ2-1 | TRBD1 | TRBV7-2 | CASSEQGNEQFF | TGTGCCAGCAGCGAACAGGGGAATGAGCAGTTCTTC
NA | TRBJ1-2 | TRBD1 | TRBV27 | CASRPTPGTVHGYTF | TGTGCCAGCAGACCGACCCCCGGGACAGTTCATGGCTACACCTTC
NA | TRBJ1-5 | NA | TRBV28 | CASSSGTSHQPQHF | TGTGCCAGCAGTTCCGGGACATCTCATCAGCCCCAGCATTTT
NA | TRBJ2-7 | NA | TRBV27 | CASSLGEVYEQYF | TGTGCCAGCAGTTTAGGGGAGGTCTACGAGCAGTACTTC
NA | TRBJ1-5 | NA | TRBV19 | CASRWGHYSNQPQHF | TGTGCCAGTCGCTGGGGGCACTATAGCAATCAGCCCCAGCATTTT
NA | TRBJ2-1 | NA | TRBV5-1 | CASSLENRYNEQFF | TGCGCCAGCAGCTTGGAGAACAGGTACAATGAGCAGTTCTTC
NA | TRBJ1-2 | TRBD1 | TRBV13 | CASSPGQGTAYGYTF | TGTGCCAGCAGCCCTGGACAGGGAACTGCCTATGGCTACACCTTC
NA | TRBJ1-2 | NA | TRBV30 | CAWSGYRDSGDYGYTF | TGTGCCTGGAGTGGATACCGGGACTCGGGGGACTATGGCTACACCTTC
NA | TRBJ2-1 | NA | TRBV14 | CASSPQVTHNNEQFF | TGTGCCAGCAGCCCACAAGTCACCCATAACAATGAGCAGTTCTTC
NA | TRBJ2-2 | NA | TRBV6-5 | CASSPATTNTGELFF | TGTGCCAGCAGTCCGGCGACTACGAACACCGGGGAGCTGTTTTTT
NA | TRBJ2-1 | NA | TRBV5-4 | CASRPADSWYNEQFF | TGTGCCAGCAGACCAGCCGACAGCTGGTACAATGAGCAGTTCTTC
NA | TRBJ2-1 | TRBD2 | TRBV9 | CASSDRLAGPRSYNEQFF | TGTGCCAGCAGCGATCGACTAGCGGGTCCTCGCTCCTACAATGAGCAGTTCTTC
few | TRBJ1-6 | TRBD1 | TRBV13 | CASSTGTGKSLHF | TGTGCCAGCAGCACAGGGACAGGGAAATCCCTCCACTTT
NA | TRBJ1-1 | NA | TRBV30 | CAWGGLPGTEAFF | TGTGCCTGGGGGGGCCTCCCAGGGACTGAAGCTTTCTTT
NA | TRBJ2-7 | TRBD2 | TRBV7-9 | CASSLYLTSSDEQYF | TGTGCCAGCAGCTTATACCTGACTAGCTCGGACGAGCAGTACTTC
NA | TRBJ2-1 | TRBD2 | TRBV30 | CASTREYVNEQFF | TGTGCCTCGACGCGGGAGTACGTCAATGAGCAGTTCTTC
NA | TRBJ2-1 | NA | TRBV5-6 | CASSSVTGLKYNEQFF | TGTGCCAGCAGCTCCGTCACGGGACTGAAATACAATGAGCAGTTCTTC
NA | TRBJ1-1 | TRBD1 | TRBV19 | CASSWGQGPMNTEAFF | TGTGCCAGTAGTTGGGGACAGGGCCCTATGAACACTGAAGCTTTCTTT
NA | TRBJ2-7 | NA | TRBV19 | CASSPLQQGHEQYF | TGTGCCAGTAGCCCACTCCAACAGGGCCACGAGCAGTACTTC
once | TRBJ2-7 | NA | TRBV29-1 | CSVVGRDKAYEQYF | TGCAGCGTTGTCGGAAGGGACAAGGCCTACGAGCAGTACTTC
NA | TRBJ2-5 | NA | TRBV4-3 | CASSQDLVGVQETQYF | TGCGCCAGCAGCCAAGATCTCGTAGGGGTACAAGAGACCCAGTACTTC
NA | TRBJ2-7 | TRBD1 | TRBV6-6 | CASNPGTGSHEQYF | TGTGCCAGCAACCCCGGGACAGGGTCCCACGAGCAGTACTTC
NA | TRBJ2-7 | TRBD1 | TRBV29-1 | CSVKGGTVSYEQYF | TGCAGCGTCAAGGGTGGGACAGTGTCCTACGAGCAGTACTTC
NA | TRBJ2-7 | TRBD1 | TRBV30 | CAWDGEDRIPYEQYF | TGTGCCTGGGACGGAGAGGACAGGATCCCCTACGAGCAGTACTTC
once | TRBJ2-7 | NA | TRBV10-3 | CAISESRISYEQYF | TGTGCCATCAGTGAGTCGAGGATCTCCTACGAGCAGTACTTC
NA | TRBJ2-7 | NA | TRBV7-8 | CASSPPRYEQYF | TGTGCCAGCAGCCCCCCCCGCTACGAGCAGTACTTC
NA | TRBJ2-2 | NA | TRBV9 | CASSGRGENTGELFF | TGTGCCAGCAGCGGGCGGGGCGAGAACACCGGGGAGCTGTTTTTT
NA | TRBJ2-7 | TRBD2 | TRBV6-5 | CASSYSSGLVTYEQYF | TGTGCCAGCAGTTACTCGAGTGGACTAGTAACCTACGAGCAGTACTTC
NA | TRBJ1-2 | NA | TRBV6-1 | CASSLMTAPNYGYTF | TGTGCCAGCAGCCTCATGACAGCGCCTAACTATGGCTACACCTTC
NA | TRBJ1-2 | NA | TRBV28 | CASSETGFYGYTF | TGTGCCAGCAGCGAGACAGGCTTCTATGGCTACACCTTC
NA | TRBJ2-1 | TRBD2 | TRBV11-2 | CASSLDGSGRAGEQFF | TGTGCCAGCAGCTTGGACGGTAGCGGGAGGGCCGGTGAGCAGTTCTTC
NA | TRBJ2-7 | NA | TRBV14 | CASSQIREQYF | TGTGCCAGCAGCCAGATCAGGGAGCAGTACTTC
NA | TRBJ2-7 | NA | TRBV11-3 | CASSFGSEQYF | TGTGCCAGCAGCTTTGGCTCCGAGCAGTACTTC
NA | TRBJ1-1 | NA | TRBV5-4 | CASSSPHDYTEAFF | TGTGCCAGCAGCTCGCCACATGATTACACTGAAGCTTTCTTT
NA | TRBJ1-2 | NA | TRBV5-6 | CASSLGQVGYTF | TGTGCCAGCAGCTTGGGTCAGGTCGGCTACACCTTC
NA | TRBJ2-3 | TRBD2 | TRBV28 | CASSLVLAGGELGDTQYF | TGTGCCAGCAGTTTAGTATTAGCGGGGGGCGAACTGGGAGATACGCAGTATTTT
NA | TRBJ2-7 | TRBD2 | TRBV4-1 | CASSQDIAGAGEQYF | TGCGCCAGCAGCCAAGACATAGCGGGGGCGGGGGAGCAGTACTTC
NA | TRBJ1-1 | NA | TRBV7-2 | CASSLEGYMGRTEAFF | TGTGCCAGCAGCTTAGAGGGTTATATGGGGCGCACTGAAGCTTTCTTT